This TCR beta chain is from a study of breast tumors, draining lymph nodes, adjacent tissues. Germline CDR1 and CDR2: MDHEN and SYDVKM. The V gene lost 5 bases and the J gene lost 4 bases, with 17 bases spanning the gap. CDR3 length equals 15 residues. Study results and limitations: Tumor T cell lymph node origin was a supported hypothesis, not proven. Findings are consistent with lymph node origin and intratumoral expansion of most tumor T cells. Compared with lymph nodes, tumors were less diverse; compared with nontumor tissue, more.

Comment on this clonotype: Antigen unknown.

Via MiXCR, TCRdb re-called the multiplex PCR reads, giving one row per CDR3 protein. The sample shows approximately 47,000 distinct CDR3 sequences, 23% of them seen only once. Sequencing was carried out using breast tumor tissue. The clonotype was recovered from a female donor with breast cancer. Some clones in this sample may be carry-over from other donors' samples. This chain links TRBV28 with TRBJ1-2; possibly TRBD1 for D (6 bases). Here the CDR3 reads CASSLRDIGLYGYTF. The CDR3 nucleotides are TGTGCCAGCAGTCTCCGGGACATCGGCCTCTATGGCTACACCTTC.